A selection of T cell receptor beta chains follows, all from one sample in a study of control samples from healthy donors and cancer patients. TCRdb's copy holds only in-frame clones and misses some; the assay was immunoSEQ multiplex PCR. The table records around 250,000 clones, over 70% of them present only once. The sequenced sample consisted of PBMCs. Every receptor here comes from a woman aged 55-69 years with lung cancer. Each CDR3 is given with its conserved first and last residue. The order of the fields is J gene, clone size, D gene, V gene, CDR3 protein, CDR3 DNA. A D gene is named only where the DNA matches it firmly. The listing skips clone size in some rows; elsewhere it reads once, few, many or a size class.

J: TRBJ2-7; size: .; D: .; V: TRBV21-1; CDR3: CASSKVAGTGSSYEQYF; DNA: TGTGCCAGCAGCAAAGTTGCTGGGACAGGGAGCTCCTACGAGCAGTACTTC
J: TRBJ1-5; size: .; D: .; V: TRBV28; CDR3: CASSAPGLSNQPQHF; DNA: TGTGCCAGCAGCGCTCCGGGACTTTCCAATCAGCCCCAGCATTTT
J: TRBJ2-3; size: .; D: .; V: TRBV19; CDR3: CASSLSTDTQYF; DNA: TGTGCCAGTTCCCTGAGCACAGATACGCAGTATTTT
J: TRBJ1-1; size: few; D: .; V: TRBV6-5; CDR3: CASREGTDTEAFF; DNA: TGTGCCAGCAGAGAGGGAACGGACACTGAAGCTTTCTTT
J: TRBJ2-1; size: .; D: .; V: TRBV4-2; CDR3: CASSQPGEPRQFF; DNA: TGTGCCAGCAGCCAACCCGGGGAGCCGCGGCAGTTCTTC
J: TRBJ2-3; size: .; D: .; V: TRBV5-4; CDR3: CASSLGMGGVDTQYF; DNA: TGTGCCAGCAGCTTGGGTATGGGGGGTGTAGATACGCAGTATTTT
J: TRBJ1-1; size: once; D: .; V: TRBV7-2; CDR3: CASSSSLIEAFF; DNA: TGTGCCAGCAGCTCAAGTTTAATTGAAGCTTTCTTT
J: TRBJ2-7; size: .; D: TRBD1; V: TRBV14; CDR3: CASSRQGAFNEQYF; DNA: TGTGCCAGCAGTCGACAGGGGGCGTTCAACGAGCAGTACTTC
J: TRBJ1-1; size: .; D: TRBD1; V: TRBV10-3; CDR3: CAISGTGGANTEAFF; DNA: TGTGCCATCAGTGGGACAGGGGGCGCGAACACTGAAGCTTTCTTT
J: TRBJ2-3; size: .; D: .; V: TRBV4-1; CDR3: CASSQDVYRTDTQYF; DNA: TGCGCCAGCAGCCAAGACGTTTACAGGACCGATACGCAGTATTTT
J: TRBJ2-5; size: .; D: .; V: TRBV28; CDR3: CASSLGRIETQYF; DNA: TGTGCCAGCAGTTTAGGCAGAATAGAGACCCAGTACTTC
J: TRBJ1-5; size: .; D: .; V: TRBV6-5; CDR3: CASSPEGTTNQPQHF; DNA: TGTGCCAGTTCACCCGAAGGGACAACCAATCAGCCCCAGCATTTT
J: TRBJ1-3; size: .; D: .; V: TRBV19; CDR3: CASKTGASGNTIYF; DNA: TGTGCCAGCAAAACCGGGGCCTCTGGAAACACCATATATTTT
J: TRBJ1-1; size: .; D: TRBD1; V: TRBV9; CDR3: CASSVEGDRGEAFF; DNA: TGTGCCAGCAGCGTAGAGGGGGACAGGGGGGAAGCTTTCTTT
J: TRBJ2-1; size: .; D: TRBD2; V: TRBV5-1; CDR3: CASSWGSGRTYNEQFF; DNA: TGCGCCAGCAGCTGGGGTAGCGGGAGGACGTACAATGAGCAGTTCTTC
J: TRBJ1-3; size: .; D: .; V: TRBV2; CDR3: CASSEAGGPGNTIYF; DNA: TGTGCCAGCAGTGAAGCTGGAGGCCCTGGAAACACCATATATTTT